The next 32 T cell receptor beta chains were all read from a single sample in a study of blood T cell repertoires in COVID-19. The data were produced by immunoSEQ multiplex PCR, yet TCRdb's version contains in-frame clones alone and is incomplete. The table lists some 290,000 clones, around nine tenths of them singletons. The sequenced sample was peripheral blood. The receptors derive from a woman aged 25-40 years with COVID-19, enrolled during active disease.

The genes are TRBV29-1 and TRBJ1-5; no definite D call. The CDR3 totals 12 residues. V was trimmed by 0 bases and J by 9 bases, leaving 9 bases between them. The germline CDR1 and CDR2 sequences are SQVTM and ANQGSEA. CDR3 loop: CSVEDEGTPQHF. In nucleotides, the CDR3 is TGCAGCGTTGAAGATGAGGGAACGCCCCAGCATTTT.

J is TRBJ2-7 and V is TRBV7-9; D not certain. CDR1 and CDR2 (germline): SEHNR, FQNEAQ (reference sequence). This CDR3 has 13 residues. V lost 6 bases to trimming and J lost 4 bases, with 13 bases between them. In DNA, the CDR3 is TGTGCCAGCAGTTTCAAATTCGAGTACGAGCAGTACTTC. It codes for CASSFKFEYEQYF.

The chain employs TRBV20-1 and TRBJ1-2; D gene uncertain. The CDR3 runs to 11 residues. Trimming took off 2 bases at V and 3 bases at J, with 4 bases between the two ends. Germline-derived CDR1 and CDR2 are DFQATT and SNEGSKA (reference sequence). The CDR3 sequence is CSARRDYGYTF. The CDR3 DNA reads TGCAGTGCTAGACGGGACTATGGCTACACCTTC.

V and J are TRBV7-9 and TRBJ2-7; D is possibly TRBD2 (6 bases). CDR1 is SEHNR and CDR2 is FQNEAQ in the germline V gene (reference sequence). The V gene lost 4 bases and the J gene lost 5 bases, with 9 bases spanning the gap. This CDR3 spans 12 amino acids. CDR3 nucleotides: TGTGCCAGCAGCTGGGGGGAACACGAGCAGTACTTC. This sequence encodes CASSWGEHEQYF.

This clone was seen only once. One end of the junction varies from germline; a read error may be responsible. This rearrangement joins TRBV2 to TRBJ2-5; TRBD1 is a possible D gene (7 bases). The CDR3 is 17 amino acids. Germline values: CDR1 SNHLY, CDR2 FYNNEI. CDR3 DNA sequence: TGTGCCAGCAGTGGGGACAGACTAGAGGCCGACCACGAGACCCAGTACTTC. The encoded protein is CASSGDRLEADHETQYF.

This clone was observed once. CDR3 nucleotide sequence: TGTGCCAGCAGCGAATCCGGGAAGAGCTCCTACGAGCAGTACTTC. Amino acids: CASSESGKSSYEQYF. This sequence joins TRBV7-9 and TRBJ2-7; tentatively, D is TRBD2 (5 bases). V was pared by 5 bases and J by 0 bases, with 14 bases between. Germline V gene sequence: CDR1 SEHNR, CDR2 FQNEAQ (reference sequence). This CDR3 is 15 amino acids long. The complete variable domain, with remaining parts taken from reference TRBV7-9 and TRBJ2-7, reads DTGVSQNPRHKITKRGQNVTFRCDPISEHNRLYWYRQTLGQGPEFLTYFQNEAQLEKSRLLSDRFSAERPKGSFSTLEIQRTEQGDSAMYLCASSESGKSSYEQYFGPGTRLTVT.

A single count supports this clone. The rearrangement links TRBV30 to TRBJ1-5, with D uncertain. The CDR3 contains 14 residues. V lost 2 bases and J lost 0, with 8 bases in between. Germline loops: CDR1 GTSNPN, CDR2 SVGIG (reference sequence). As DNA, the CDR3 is TGTGCCTGGAGTTCACAGAATAGCAATCAGCCCCAGCATTTT. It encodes CAWSSQNSNQPQHF.

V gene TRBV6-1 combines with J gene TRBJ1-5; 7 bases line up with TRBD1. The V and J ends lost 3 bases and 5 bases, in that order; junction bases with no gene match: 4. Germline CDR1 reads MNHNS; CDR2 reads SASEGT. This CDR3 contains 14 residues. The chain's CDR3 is CASSEKGAHQPQHF. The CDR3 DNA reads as TGTGCCAGCAGTGAGAAGGGGGCTCATCAGCCCCAGCATTTT.

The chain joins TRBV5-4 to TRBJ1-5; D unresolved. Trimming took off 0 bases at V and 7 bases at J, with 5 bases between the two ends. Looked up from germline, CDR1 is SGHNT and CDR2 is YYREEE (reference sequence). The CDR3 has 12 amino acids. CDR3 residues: CASSLGSQPQHF. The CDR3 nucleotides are TGTGCCAGCAGCTTGGGGAGCCAGCCCCAGCATTTT.

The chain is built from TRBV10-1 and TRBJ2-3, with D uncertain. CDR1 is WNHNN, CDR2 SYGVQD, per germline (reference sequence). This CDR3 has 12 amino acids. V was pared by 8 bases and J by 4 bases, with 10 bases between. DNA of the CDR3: TGCGCCAGCTCAGGTTCCCCAGATACGCAGTATTTT. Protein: CASSGSPDTQYF.

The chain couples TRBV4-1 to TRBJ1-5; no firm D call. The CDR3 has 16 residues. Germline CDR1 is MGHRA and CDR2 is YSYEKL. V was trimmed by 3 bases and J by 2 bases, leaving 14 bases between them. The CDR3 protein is CASSHISSEGNQPQHF. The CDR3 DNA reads TGCGCCAGCAGCCACATCTCCTCGGAGGGCAATCAGCCCCAGCATTTT.

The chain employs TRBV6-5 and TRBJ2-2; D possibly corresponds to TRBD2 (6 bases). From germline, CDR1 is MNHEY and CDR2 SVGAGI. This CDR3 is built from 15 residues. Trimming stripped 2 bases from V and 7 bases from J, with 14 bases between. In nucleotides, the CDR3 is TGTGCCAGCAGTTACGGTGGGGGGTTGGACGGGGAGCTGTTTTTT. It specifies CASSYGGGLDGELFF.

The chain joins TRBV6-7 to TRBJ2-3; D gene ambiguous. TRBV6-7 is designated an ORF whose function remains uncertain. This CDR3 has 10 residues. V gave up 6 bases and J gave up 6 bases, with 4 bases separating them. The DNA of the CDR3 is TGTGCCAGCAGCAGGGATACGCAGTATTTT. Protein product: CASSRDTQYF.

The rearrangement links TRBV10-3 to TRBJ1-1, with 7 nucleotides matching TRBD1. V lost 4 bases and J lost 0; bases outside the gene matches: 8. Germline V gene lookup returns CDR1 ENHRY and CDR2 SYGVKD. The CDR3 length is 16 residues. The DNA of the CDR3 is TGTGCCATCAGTGGTGCAGGGGGATTAATGAACACTGAAGCTTTCTTT. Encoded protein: CAISGAGGLMNTEAFF.

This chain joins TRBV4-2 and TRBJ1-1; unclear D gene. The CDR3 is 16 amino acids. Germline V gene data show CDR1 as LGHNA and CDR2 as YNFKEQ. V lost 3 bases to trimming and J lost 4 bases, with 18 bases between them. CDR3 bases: TGTGCCAGCAGCCACGGCACAGAGAGGGAGGGCACTGAAGCTTTCTTT. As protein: CASSHGTEREGTEAFF.

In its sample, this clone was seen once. The CDR3 DNA reads TGTGCCAGCAGCTTAGCGAGGGACAGGGGGTCTCAGCCCCAGCATTTT. This translates into CASSLARDRGSQPQHF. This chain joins TRBV13 and TRBJ1-5, with 11 positions matching TRBD1. V trimming: 1 base; J trimming: 6 bases; junction bases outside the gene matches: 5. The CDR3 has 16 amino acids. Germline V gives CDR1 PRHDT, CDR2 FYEKMQ (reference sequence).

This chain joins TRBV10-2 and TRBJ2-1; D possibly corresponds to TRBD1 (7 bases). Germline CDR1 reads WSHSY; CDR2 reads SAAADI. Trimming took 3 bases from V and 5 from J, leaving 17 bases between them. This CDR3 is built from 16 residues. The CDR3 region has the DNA TGCGCCAGCAGTGACTCCCGGAGGGGGCGTGACAATGAGCAGTTCTTC. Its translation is CASSDSRRGRDNEQFF.

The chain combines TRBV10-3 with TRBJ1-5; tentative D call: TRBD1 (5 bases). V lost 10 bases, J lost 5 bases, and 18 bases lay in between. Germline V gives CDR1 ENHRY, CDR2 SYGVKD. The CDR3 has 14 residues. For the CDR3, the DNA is TGTGCCAGCAGGACAACCCTAGGGGATCAGCCCCAGCATTTT. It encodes CASRTTLGDQPQHF.

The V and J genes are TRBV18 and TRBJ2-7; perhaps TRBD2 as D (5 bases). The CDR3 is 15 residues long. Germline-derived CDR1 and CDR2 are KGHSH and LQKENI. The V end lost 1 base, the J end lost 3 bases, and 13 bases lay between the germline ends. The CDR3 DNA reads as TGTGCCAGCTCACCACACAGAACGGAGGACTACGAGCAGTACTTC. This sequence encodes CASSPHRTEDYEQYF.

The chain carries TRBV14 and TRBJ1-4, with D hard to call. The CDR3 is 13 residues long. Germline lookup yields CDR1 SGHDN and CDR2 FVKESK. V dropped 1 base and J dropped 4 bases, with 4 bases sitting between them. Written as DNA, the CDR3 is TGTGCCAGCAGCCAAGGACTTAATGAAAAACTGTTTTTT. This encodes CASSQGLNEKLFF.

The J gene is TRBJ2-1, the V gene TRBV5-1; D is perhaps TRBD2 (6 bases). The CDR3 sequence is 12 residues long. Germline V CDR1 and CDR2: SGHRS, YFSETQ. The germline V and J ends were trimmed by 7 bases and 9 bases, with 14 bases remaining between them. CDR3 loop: CASRGGGSEQFF. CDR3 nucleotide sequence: TGCGCCAGCCGGGGTGGAGGGTCTGAGCAGTTCTTC.

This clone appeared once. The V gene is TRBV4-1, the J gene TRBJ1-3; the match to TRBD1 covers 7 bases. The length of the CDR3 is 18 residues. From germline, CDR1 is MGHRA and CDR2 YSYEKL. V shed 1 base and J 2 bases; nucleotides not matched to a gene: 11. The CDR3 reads CASSQGRVGGLPGNTIYF. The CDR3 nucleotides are TGCGCCAGCAGCCAAGGACGCGTAGGGGGCCTCCCTGGAAACACCATATATTTT.

The CDR3, as DNA: TGTGCCAGCAGACTAGCGGGGGAGTCCTACGAGCAGTACTTC. It codes for CASRLAGESYEQYF. V gene TRBV6-6 combines with J gene TRBJ2-7; 11 bases fit TRBD2. Germline assignment: CDR1 MNHNY and CDR2 SVGAGI (reference sequence). The CDR3 sequence is 14 residues long. V lost 6 bases to trimming and J lost 1 base; unmatched junction nucleotides: 2.

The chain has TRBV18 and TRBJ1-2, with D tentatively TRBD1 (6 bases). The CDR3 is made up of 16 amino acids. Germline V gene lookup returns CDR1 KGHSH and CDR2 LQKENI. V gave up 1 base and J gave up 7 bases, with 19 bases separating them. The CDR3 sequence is CASSPQDRPPESGYTF. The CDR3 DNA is TGTGCCAGCTCACCACAAGACAGGCCCCCTGAGAGTGGCTACACCTTC.

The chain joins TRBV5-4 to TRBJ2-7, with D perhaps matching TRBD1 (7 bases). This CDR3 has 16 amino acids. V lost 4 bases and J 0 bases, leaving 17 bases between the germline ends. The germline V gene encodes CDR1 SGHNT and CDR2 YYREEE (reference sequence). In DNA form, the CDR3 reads TGTGCCAGCAGCCAAGGCGGGACAGTTTTCTCCTACGAGCAGTACTTC. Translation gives CASSQGGTVFSYEQYF.

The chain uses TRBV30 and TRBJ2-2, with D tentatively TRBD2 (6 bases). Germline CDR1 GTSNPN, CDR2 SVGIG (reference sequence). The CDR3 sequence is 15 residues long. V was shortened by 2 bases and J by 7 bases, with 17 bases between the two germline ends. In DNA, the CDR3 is TGTGCCTGGAGTATGAGGGAGGACGGAAGCGGGGAGCTGTTTTTT. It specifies CAWSMREDGSGELFF.

In nucleotides, the CDR3 is TGTGCCAGTAGTATTAACAGGGGGATCGAGACCCAGTACTTC. Translating it yields CASSINRGIETQYF. The gene calls are TRBV19 and TRBJ2-5, with 8 bases matching TRBD1. The germline CDR1 and CDR2 sequences are LNHDA and SQIVND (reference sequence). The CDR3 length is 14 residues. The V and J ends lost 3 bases and 5 bases, in that order; junction bases with no gene match: 5.

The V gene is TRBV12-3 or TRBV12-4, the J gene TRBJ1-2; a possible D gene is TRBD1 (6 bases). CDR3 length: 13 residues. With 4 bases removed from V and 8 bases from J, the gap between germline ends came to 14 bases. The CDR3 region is CASSSTTGGGYTF. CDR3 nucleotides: TGTGCCAGCAGTTCTACGACAGGCGGGGGCTACACCTTC.

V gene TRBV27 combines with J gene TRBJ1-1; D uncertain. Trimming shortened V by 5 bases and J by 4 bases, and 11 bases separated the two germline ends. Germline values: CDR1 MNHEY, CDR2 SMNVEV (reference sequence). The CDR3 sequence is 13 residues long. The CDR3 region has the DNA TGTGCCAGCAGTGGCTTCGTACGCACTGAAGCTTTCTTT. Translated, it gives CASSGFVRTEAFF.

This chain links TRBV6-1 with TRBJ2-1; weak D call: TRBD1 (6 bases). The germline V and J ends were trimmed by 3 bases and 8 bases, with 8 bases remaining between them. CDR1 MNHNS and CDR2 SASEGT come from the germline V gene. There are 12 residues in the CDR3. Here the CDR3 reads CASSEHRDEQFF. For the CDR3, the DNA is TGTGCCAGCAGTGAGCACAGGGATGAGCAGTTCTTC.

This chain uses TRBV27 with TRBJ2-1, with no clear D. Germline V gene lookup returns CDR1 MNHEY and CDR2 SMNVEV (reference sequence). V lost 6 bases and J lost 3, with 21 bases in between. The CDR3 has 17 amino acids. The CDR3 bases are TGTGCCAGCAGCCCTCTTCTGACTCCGTTTGTCTACAATGAGCAGTTCTTC. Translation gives CASSPLLTPFVYNEQFF.

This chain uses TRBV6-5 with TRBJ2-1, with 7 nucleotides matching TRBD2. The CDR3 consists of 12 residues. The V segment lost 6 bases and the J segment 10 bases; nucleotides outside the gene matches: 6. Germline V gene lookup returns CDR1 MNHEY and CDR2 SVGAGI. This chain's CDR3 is CASSPGGKEQFF. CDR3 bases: TGTGCCAGCAGCCCCGGGGGGAAGGAGCAGTTCTTC.